A single sample is the source of the 18 T cell receptor beta chains below, sequenced in a study of CD8+ T cells in alopecia areata. Isolated RNA was reverse transcribed into cDNA used as the sequencing template. TCRdb's copy holds only in-frame clones and misses some; the assay was immunoSEQ multiplex PCR. The sample contains roughly 150,000 clones, about 54% of which appear only once. Material: CD4+ T cells sorted from blood. These receptors were obtained from a human donor in good health.

The CDR3 DNA sequence: TGTGCCAGCAGTCCGGCCCGGGTCAACTATGGCTACACCTTC. This translates into CASSPARVNYGYTF. The V gene is TRBV5-4, the J gene TRBJ1-2; D call uncertain. CDR1 is SGHNT and CDR2 is YYREEE in the germline V gene (reference sequence). There are 14 residues in the CDR3. The germline V and J ends were trimmed by 5 bases and 2 bases, with 13 bases remaining between them.

The chain joins TRBV30 to TRBJ2-3, with 7 positions matching TRBD2. With 4 bases clipped from V and 2 bases from J, the junction kept 15 bases outside the gene matches. The CDR3 sequence is 17 residues long. Germline-derived CDR1 and CDR2 are GTSNPN and SVGIG (reference sequence). The CDR3 bases are TGTGCCTGGACCAAACGGCTGCTAGCGGTAAACACAGATACGCAGTATTTT. Translated, it gives CAWTKRLLAVNTDTQYF.

The genes are TRBV5-1 and TRBJ2-5, with D perhaps being TRBD1 or TRBD2 (5 bases each). CDR1 SGHRS and CDR2 YFSETQ come from the germline V gene. V lost 0 bases and J lost 1, with 16 bases in between. This CDR3 comprises 17 residues. Written as DNA, the CDR3 is TGCGCCAGCAGCTTGGCCGGGGCTTCCTTGTCCCAAGAGACCCAGTACTTC. This gives the protein CASSLAGASLSQETQYF. Full variable domain (remainder filled in from reference TRBV5-1 and TRBJ2-5): KAGVTQTPRYLIKTRGQQVTLSCSPISGHRSVSWYQQTPGQGLQFLFEYFSETQRNKGNFPGRFSGRQFSNSRSEMNVSTLELGDSALYLCASSLAGASLSQETQYFGPGTRLLVL.

This clone was detected a few times. The J gene is TRBJ1-5, the V gene TRBV23-1, with D tentatively TRBD1 (5 bases). TRBV23-1 falls under the ORF class, with uncertain function. This CDR3 is built from 14 residues. V lost 4 bases, J lost 7 bases, and 14 bases lay in between. The CDR3, as DNA: TGCGCCAGCAGTCGGCTGACAGAGCCCCAGCCCCAGCATTTT. Its translation: CASSRLTEPQPQHF.

Concerning this clone: An end of the junction does not agree with germline; a read error may underlie this. CDR3 nucleotides: TGCGCCAGCAGCTTGACTGGGGAACCTTGGAACGCTGAAGCTTTCTTT. It is translated as CASSLTGEPWNAEAFF. V gene TRBV5-1 combines with J gene TRBJ1-1, with D unresolved. CDR3 size: 16 residues. Germline lookup yields CDR1 SGHRS and CDR2 YFSETQ.

The V gene is TRBV29-1, the J gene TRBJ1-2; D is unclear. This CDR3 region has 11 residues. Per the germline V gene, CDR1 is SQVTM and CDR2 is ANQGSEA. The DNA of the CDR3 is TGCACTGTAGACACCGACTATGGCTACACCTTC. Translating gives CTVDTDYGYTF.

CDR3 nucleotide sequence: TGCGCCAGCAGCTTGCCGAGCTCCTACGAGCAGTACTTC. Translated, it gives CASSLPSSYEQYF. J is TRBJ2-7 and V is TRBV5-1; D is ambiguous. The CDR3 runs to 13 residues. V lost 1 base and J 0 bases, leaving 5 bases between the germline ends. CDR1 and CDR2 from the germline V gene are SGHRS and YFSETQ. Supplemented by reference TRBV5-1 and TRBJ2-7, the full variable domain reads KAGVTQTPRYLIKTRGQQVTLSCSPISGHRSVSWYQQTPGQGLQFLFEYFSETQRNKGNFPGRFSGRQFSNSRSEMNVSTLELGDSALYLCASSLPSSYEQYFGPGTRLTVT.

This chain uses TRBV28 with TRBJ2-3; D is uncertain. Deletions cut 4 bases from V and 14 bases from J, with 13 bases between. CDR3 size: 11 residues. Germline V lookup: CDR1 MDHEN, CDR2 SYDVKM. Here the CDR3 reads CASSSSRSRYF. CDR3 nucleotides: TGTGCCAGCAGTTCGTCTAGATCCCGGTATTTT.

The V call is TRBV5-6, the J call TRBJ2-3, with 14 positions matching TRBD2. The germline CDR1 and CDR2 sequences are SGHDT and YYEEEE. The CDR3 runs to 18 residues. The J segment lost 3 bases and the V segment lost 2 bases, leaving 8 bases of the junction unmatched. CDR3: CASSLPGTSGSLTDTQYF. The CDR3 DNA follows: TGTGCCAGCAGCTTACCCGGGACTAGCGGGAGCTTGACAGATACGCAGTATTTT.

The V call is TRBV2, the J call TRBJ2-7; D unresolved. The CDR3 length is 11 residues. The V end lost 7 bases, the J end lost 3 bases, and 7 bases lay between the germline ends. CDR1 is SNHLY and CDR2 is FYNNEI in the germline V gene. The CDR3 reads CASKSGYEQYF. Here the CDR3 DNA reads TGTGCCAGCAAATCTGGCTACGAGCAGTACTTC. Full variable domain (outside the CDR3, taken from reference TRBV2 and TRBJ2-7): EPEVTQTPSHQVTQMGQEVILRCVPISNHLYFYWYRQILGQKVEFLVSFYNNEISEKSEIFDDQFSVERPDGSNFTLKIRSTKLEDSAMYFCASKSGYEQYFGPGTRLTVT.

CDR3 nucleotides: TGTGCCAGCAGCCAAGATCCGGGGCTAGTCACAGATACGCAGTATTTT. Its translation is CASSQDPGLVTDTQYF. The chain is built from TRBV4-2 and TRBJ2-3; either TRBD1 or TRBD2 may supply D (5 bases each). The V and J ends lost 0 bases and 2 bases respectively, with 12 bases between them. The CDR3 runs to 16 residues. Looked up from germline, CDR1 is LGHNA and CDR2 is YNFKEQ.

The sample holds a few counts of this clone. This chain links TRBV4-1 with TRBJ2-1; the match to TRBD2 covers 10 bases. The CDR3 spans 18 residues. The J segment lost 6 bases and the V segment lost 5 bases, leaving 16 bases of the junction unmatched. Germline V gene data show CDR1 as MGHRA and CDR2 as YSYEKL. CDR3 bases: TGCGCCAGCAGCTCTAGTAAACTTACTAGCGGGGAACCCAATGAGCAGTTCTTC. Protein: CASSSSKLTSGEPNEQFF.

This chain joins TRBV7-2 and TRBJ2-4, with 7 positions matching TRBD2. The CDR3 contains 15 residues. Trimming took 2 bases from V and 8 from J; bases not matched to a gene: 9. Germline V gene lookup returns CDR1 SGHTA and CDR2 FQGNSA. The CDR3 loop reads CASSLTREWGDIQYF. The CDR3 DNA reads TGTGCCAGCAGCTTAACGCGGGAGTGGGGGGACATTCAGTACTTC.

The sample holds a few counts of this clone. This chain joins TRBV30 and TRBJ2-5, with D perhaps being TRBD1 or TRBD2 (7 bases each). The germline V gene has CDR1 GTSNPN and CDR2 SVGIG (reference sequence). Trimming pared 2 bases from V and 9 bases from J, leaving 22 bases between. The length of the CDR3 is 15 residues. Here the CDR3 DNA reads TGTGCCTGGAGTCGACCAGGGGGGGGGCTGATGGCCCAGTACTTC. It translates to CAWSRPGGGLMAQYF.

The chain carries TRBV15 and TRBJ2-3; no clear D gene. Deletions cut 2 bases from V and 6 bases from J, with 15 bases between. Germline CDR1 LNHNV, CDR2 YYDKDF (reference sequence). The CDR3 sequence is 15 residues long. The CDR3 sequence: CATSRPGRAADTQYF. The DNA of the CDR3 is TGTGCCACCAGCAGACCCGGACGAGCAGCGGATACGCAGTATTTT.

This chain uses TRBV4-1 with TRBJ2-7, with 7 bases lining up with TRBD1. Trimming removed 1 base from V and 3 bases from J; junction bases left unmatched: 6. CDR1 is MGHRA, CDR2 YSYEKL, per germline. The CDR3 sequence is 15 residues long. CDR3 in amino acids: CASSQAHRGLYEQYF. The CDR3 DNA sequence: TGCGCCAGCAGCCAAGCCCACAGGGGCCTCTACGAGCAGTACTTC.

This clone was counted between two and nine times. In DNA form, the CDR3 reads TGTGCCAGCGCCGGGACTAGCGGGACCTACGAGCAGTACTTC. Its protein is CASAGTSGTYEQYF. The V and J genes are TRBV18 and TRBJ2-7; TRBD2 matches 13 bases. CDR1 is KGHSH and CDR2 is LQKENI in the germline V gene. The CDR3 sequence is 14 residues long. The J segment lost 2 bases and the V segment lost 8 bases, leaving 3 bases of the junction unmatched.

This clone was recorded a few times. The rearrangement uses TRBV30 and TRBJ2-7; TRBD1 matches 7 bases. The V segment lost 0 bases and the J segment 3 bases; nucleotides outside the gene matches: 17. Germline V CDR1 and CDR2: GTSNPN, SVGIG (reference sequence). CDR3 length equals 18 residues. The CDR3 DNA reads TGTGCCTGGAGTGTACTCACAGACAGGGACCACGGGTACTACGAGCAGTACTTC. The encoded protein is CAWSVLTDRDHGYYEQYF.